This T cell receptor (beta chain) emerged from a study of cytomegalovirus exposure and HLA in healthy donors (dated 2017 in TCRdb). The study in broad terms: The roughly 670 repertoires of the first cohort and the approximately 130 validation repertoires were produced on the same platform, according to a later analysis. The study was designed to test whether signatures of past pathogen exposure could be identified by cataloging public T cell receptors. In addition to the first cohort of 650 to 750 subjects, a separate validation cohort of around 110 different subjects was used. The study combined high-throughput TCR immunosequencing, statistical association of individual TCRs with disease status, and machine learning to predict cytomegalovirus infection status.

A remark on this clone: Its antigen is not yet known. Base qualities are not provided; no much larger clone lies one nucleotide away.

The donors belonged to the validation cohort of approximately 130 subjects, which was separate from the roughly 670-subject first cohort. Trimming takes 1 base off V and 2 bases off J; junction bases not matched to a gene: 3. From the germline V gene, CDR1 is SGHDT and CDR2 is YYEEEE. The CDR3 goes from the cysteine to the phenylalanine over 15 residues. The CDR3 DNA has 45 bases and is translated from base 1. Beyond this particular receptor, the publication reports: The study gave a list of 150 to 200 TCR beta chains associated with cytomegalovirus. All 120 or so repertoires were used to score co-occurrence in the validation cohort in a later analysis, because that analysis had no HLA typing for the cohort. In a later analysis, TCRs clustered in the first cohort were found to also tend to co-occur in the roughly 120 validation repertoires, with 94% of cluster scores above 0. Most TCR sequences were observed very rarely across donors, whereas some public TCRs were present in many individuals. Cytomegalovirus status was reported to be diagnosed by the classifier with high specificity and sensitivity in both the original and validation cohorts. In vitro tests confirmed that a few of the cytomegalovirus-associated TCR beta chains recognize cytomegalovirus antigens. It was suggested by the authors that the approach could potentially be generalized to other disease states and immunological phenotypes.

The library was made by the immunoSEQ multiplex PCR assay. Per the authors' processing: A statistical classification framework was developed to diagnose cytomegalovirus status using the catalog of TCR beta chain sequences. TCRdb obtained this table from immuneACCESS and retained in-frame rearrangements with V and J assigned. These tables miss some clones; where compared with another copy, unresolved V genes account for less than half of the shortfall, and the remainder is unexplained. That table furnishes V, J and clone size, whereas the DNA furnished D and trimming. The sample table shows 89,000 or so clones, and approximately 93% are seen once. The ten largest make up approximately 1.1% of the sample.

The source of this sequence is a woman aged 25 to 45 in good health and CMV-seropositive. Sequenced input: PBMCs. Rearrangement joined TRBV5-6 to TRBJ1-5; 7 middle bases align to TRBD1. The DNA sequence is TGTGCCAGCAGCTTGCGAGGGGGCGGCAATCAGCCCCAGCATTTT. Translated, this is CASSLRGGGNQPQHF.